The rows below give T cell receptor beta chains drawn from one sample of a study of identical twins. TCRdb ran MiXCR on the 5' RACE reads and lists one entry per CDR3 protein. The table records 1.5 million to 2 million distinct CDR3 sequences, roughly a third of them present only once. The sequencing sample was made of cord blood. These receptors all come from a newborn girl in good health. CDR3s include the opening cysteine and the closing phenylalanine or tryptophan. The D gene is left open where the match is weak. Expanded clones are given a class, and other clones once, few, many or no size at all.

-,TRBV20-1,TRBJ1-2,few,CSATRGYGYTF,TGCAGTGCAACCCGGGGGTATGGCTACACCTTC
-,TRBV7-9,TRBJ2-7,-,CASSLAGGYSYEQYF,TGTGCCAGCAGCTTAGCCGGCGGATATTCCTACGAGCAGTACTTC
TRBD2,TRBV12-3/TRBV12-4,TRBJ2-3,many,CASRLAGGPDTQYF,TGTGCCAGCAGACTAGCGGGGGGGCCAGATACGCAGTATTTT
TRBD2,TRBV20-1,TRBJ2-3,-,CSASPQRGTTDTQYF,TGCAGTGCTAGCCCTCAGCGGGGGACGACAGATACGCAGTATTTT
-,TRBV20-1,TRBJ2-3,few,CSAPPVRGTDTQYF,TGCAGTGCGCCCCCGGTCCGGGGCACAGATACGCAGTATTTT
-,TRBV6-6,TRBJ1-4,-,CASSYLTARDEKLFF,TGTGCCAGCAGTTACCTGACCGCTCGTGATGAAAAACTGTTTTTT
-,TRBV7-2,TRBJ2-7,-,CASSPGLKYEQYF,TGTGCCAGCAGCCCGGGGCTAAAATACGAGCAGTACTTC
-,TRBV27,TRBJ1-3,-,CASRPSTATLSGNTIYF,TGTGCCAGCAGGCCCTCCACAGCTACACTCTCTGGAAACACCATATATTTT
TRBD2,TRBV10-3,TRBJ2-3,many,CAISEWSGGGSDTQYF,TGTGCCATCAGTGAGTGGAGCGGGGGAGGCTCAGATACGCAGTATTTT
-,TRBV20-1,TRBJ2-3,-,CSAANSRSPTDTQYF,TGCAGTGCTGCTAATAGCAGGAGCCCGACAGATACGCAGTATTTT
-,TRBV24-1,TRBJ1-1,few,CATRKAANTEAFF,TGTGCCACCAGAAAAGCGGCCAACACTGAAGCTTTCTTT
-,TRBV3-1,TRBJ2-5,-,CASSQGNFWGFSQETQYF,TGTGCCAGCAGCCAAGGGAATTTTTGGGGCTTCAGCCAAGAGACCCAGTACTTC
TRBD2,TRBV2,TRBJ2-2,-,CAIRTSGSSEELFF,TGTGCCATACGGACTAGCGGGAGTTCGGAGGAGCTGTTTTTT
TRBD2,TRBV20-1,TRBJ2-1,-,CSARLGLAIYNEQFF,TGCAGTGCTAGACTCGGACTAGCGATTTACAATGAGCAGTTCTTC
-,TRBV6-1,TRBJ1-2,-,CVSSEERTVYYGYTF,TGTGTCAGCAGTGAAGAGAGGACAGTATACTATGGCTACACCTTC
-,TRBV20-1,TRBJ2-3,few,CSARDRRAPPPTQYF,TGCAGTGCTAGAGATCGCCGGGCTCCCCCTCCAACGCAGTATTTT
TRBD1,TRBV10-3,TRBJ1-2,few,CAISESATGAYGYTF,TGTGCCATCAGTGAGTCCGCGACAGGGGCGTATGGCTACACCTTC
TRBD2,TRBV5-8,TRBJ2-7,-,CASSLGSGGLFYEQYF,TGTGCCAGCAGCTTGGGTAGCGGGGGGCTGTTCTACGAGCAGTACTTC
TRBD1,TRBV7-2,TRBJ1-6,few,CASSFRDRRRNSPLHF,TGTGCCAGCAGCTTCCGGGACAGGCGTCGGAATTCACCCCTCCACTTT
-,TRBV6-6,TRBJ2-2,few,CASRGGRTGELFF,TGTGCCAGCAGAGGGGGGCGAACCGGGGAGCTGTTTTTT
-,TRBV7-2,TRBJ2-7,-,CASSLGGTSLTSYEQYF,TGTGCCAGCAGCTTAGGAGGAACTAGCCTCACCTCCTACGAGCAGTACTTC
-,TRBV6-4,TRBJ2-1,few,CATPGTPYNEQFF,TGTGCCACCCCCGGGACCCCCTACAATGAGCAGTTCTTC